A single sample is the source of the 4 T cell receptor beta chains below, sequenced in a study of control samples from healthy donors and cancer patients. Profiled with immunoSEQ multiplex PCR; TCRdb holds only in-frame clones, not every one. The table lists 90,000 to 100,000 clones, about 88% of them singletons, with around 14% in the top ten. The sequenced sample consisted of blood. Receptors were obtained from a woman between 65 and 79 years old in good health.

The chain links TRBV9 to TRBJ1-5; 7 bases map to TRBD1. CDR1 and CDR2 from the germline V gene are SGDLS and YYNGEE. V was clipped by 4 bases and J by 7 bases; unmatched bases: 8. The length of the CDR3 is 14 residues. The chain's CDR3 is CASSKTGDRQPQHF. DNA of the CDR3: TGTGCCAGCAGCAAAACAGGGGATCGACAGCCCCAGCATTTT.

CDR3 nucleotides: TGTGCCATCGGGGGACAGGGCTGGACCGGGGAGCTGTTTTTT. Its translation: CAIGGQGWTGELFF. The V and J genes are TRBV10-3 and TRBJ2-2, with TRBD1 identical over 9 bases. Trimming at V came to 8 bases and at J to 5 bases, leaving 6 bases not matched to a gene. The CDR3 sequence is 14 residues long. CDR1 is ENHRY and CDR2 is SYGVKD in the germline V gene.

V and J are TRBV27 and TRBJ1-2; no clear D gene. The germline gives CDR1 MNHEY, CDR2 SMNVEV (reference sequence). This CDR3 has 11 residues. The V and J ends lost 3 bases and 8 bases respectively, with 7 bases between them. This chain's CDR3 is CASSLGLGYTF. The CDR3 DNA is TGTGCCAGCAGTTTGGGGTTGGGCTACACCTTC.

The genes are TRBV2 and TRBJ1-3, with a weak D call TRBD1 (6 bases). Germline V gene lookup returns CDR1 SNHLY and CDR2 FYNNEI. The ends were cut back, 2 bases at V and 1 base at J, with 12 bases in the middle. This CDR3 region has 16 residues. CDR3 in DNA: TGTGCCAGCAGTGAACGACCACAGGGATCTGGAAACACCATATATTTT. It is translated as CASSERPQGSGNTIYF.